Listed below are T cell receptor beta chains from one sample, sequenced in a study of T cells expressing NK-cell markers. From the 5' RACE reads, TCRdb lists one entry per CDR3 protein and no DNA. This sample's table reports about 150,000 distinct CDR3 sequences. Material: blood T cells: a sorted CD56 or NKG2C T cell subset, CD4+ or CD8+ T cells, or bulk PBMC T cells (not recorded which). The receptors come from a woman in her forties or fifties in good health. Both conserved end residues are part of each CDR3.

j_gene: TRBJ2-7
v_gene: TRBV11-2
CDR3aa: CASSLGGGIYEQYF

j_gene: TRBJ2-1
v_gene: TRBV4-1
CDR3aa: CASSQDRLLNEQFF

j_gene: TRBJ2-1
v_gene: TRBV2
CDR3aa: CASSGGSGRNEQFF

j_gene: TRBJ2-7
v_gene: TRBV7-2
CDR3aa: CASSLLRGSYEQYF

j_gene: TRBJ2-1
v_gene: TRBV12-3/TRBV12-4
CDR3aa: CASSLSGINEQFF

j_gene: TRBJ2-3
v_gene: TRBV11-3
CDR3aa: CASSPLAGGTSDTDTQYF

j_gene: TRBJ2-1
v_gene: TRBV4-1
CDR3aa: CASSQLAGGENEQFF

j_gene: TRBJ2-1
v_gene: TRBV5-1
CDR3aa: CASSLVEGEDEQFF

j_gene: TRBJ2-5
v_gene: TRBV20-1
CDR3aa: CSASRTSDGETQYF

j_gene: TRBJ2-1
v_gene: TRBV20-1
CDR3aa: CSASWGGDEQFF

j_gene: TRBJ1-5
v_gene: TRBV27
CDR3aa: CASSSFGTGLDQPQHF

j_gene: TRBJ2-1
v_gene: TRBV5-1
CDR3aa: CASSLGLYYNEQFF

j_gene: TRBJ2-1
v_gene: TRBV5-6
CDR3aa: CASSLNGRMDNEQFF

j_gene: TRBJ2-3
v_gene: TRBV12-3/TRBV12-4
CDR3aa: CASSLGGSPATDTQYF

j_gene: TRBJ2-5
v_gene: TRBV30
CDR3aa: CAWEDKGVQETQYF

j_gene: TRBJ2-1
v_gene: TRBV5-1
CDR3aa: CASSFYRGEQFF

j_gene: TRBJ2-1
v_gene: TRBV20-1
CDR3aa: CSASLAGGINEQFF

j_gene: TRBJ2-3
v_gene: TRBV7-9
CDR3aa: CASSLGSEDTQYF

j_gene: TRBJ1-5
v_gene: TRBV7-9
CDR3aa: CASSMGGVQPQHF

j_gene: TRBJ2-1
v_gene: TRBV4-1
CDR3aa: CASSPRATSGSEEFF

j_gene: TRBJ1-4
v_gene: TRBV12-3/TRBV12-4
CDR3aa: CASTQQGNEKLFF

j_gene: TRBJ2-5
v_gene: TRBV5-1
CDR3aa: CASSFEGETQYF

j_gene: TRBJ1-1
v_gene: TRBV6-5
CDR3aa: CASSLTGRFTEAFF

j_gene: TRBJ2-3
v_gene: TRBV4-1
CDR3aa: CASSQDRTDTQYF

j_gene: TRBJ2-1
v_gene: TRBV5-8
CDR3aa: CASRPTSGSSYNEQFF

j_gene: TRBJ1-5
v_gene: TRBV2
CDR3aa: CAGATGQGQPQHF

j_gene: TRBJ2-7
v_gene: TRBV5-1
CDR3aa: CASSSGQGTIDEQYF

j_gene: TRBJ2-1
v_gene: TRBV18
CDR3aa: CASSVVGGAYNEQFF

j_gene: TRBJ1-1
v_gene: TRBV15
CDR3aa: CATSRRDTLNTEAFF

j_gene: TRBJ2-5
v_gene: TRBV7-8
CDR3aa: CASSPEKTQYF

j_gene: TRBJ2-6
v_gene: TRBV30
CDR3aa: CAWSGGTGANVLTF

j_gene: TRBJ2-5
v_gene: TRBV6-1
CDR3aa: CAISRAEYQETQYF

j_gene: TRBJ1-2
v_gene: TRBV5-1
CDR3aa: CASSPAGGGDGYTF

j_gene: TRBJ2-2
v_gene: TRBV12-3/TRBV12-4
CDR3aa: CASQEPGSKGVGELFF

j_gene: TRBJ1-4
v_gene: TRBV27
CDR3aa: CASSLSHSGEKLFF

j_gene: TRBJ2-1
v_gene: TRBV7-9
CDR3aa: CASSSPGLSVNEQFF

j_gene: TRBJ1-4
v_gene: TRBV7-9
CDR3aa: CASSPPEGSGEKLFF

j_gene: TRBJ2-1
v_gene: TRBV16
CDR3aa: CASSQPPWVGQFF

j_gene: TRBJ2-2
v_gene: TRBV7-3
CDR3aa: CASSSPLVAGELFF

j_gene: TRBJ2-1
v_gene: TRBV6-1
CDR3aa: CASSEDRAGETYNEQFF

j_gene: TRBJ2-6
v_gene: TRBV2
CDR3aa: CASSEVAGVLSGANVLTF

j_gene: TRBJ1-1
v_gene: TRBV5-1
CDR3aa: CASSLAVNTEAFF

j_gene: TRBJ2-1
v_gene: TRBV4-1
CDR3aa: CASSQIESGSINEQFF

j_gene: TRBJ1-3
v_gene: TRBV7-2
CDR3aa: CASSSGTPLSGNTIYF

j_gene: TRBJ1-2
v_gene: TRBV7-9
CDR3aa: CATDETGGYGYTF

j_gene: TRBJ2-7
v_gene: TRBV19
CDR3aa: CASSIDPGFEQYF

j_gene: TRBJ2-1
v_gene: TRBV10-3
CDR3aa: CASQLSSYNEQFF

j_gene: TRBJ2-5
v_gene: TRBV2
CDR3aa: CASSEAMLGQGETQYF

j_gene: TRBJ2-1
v_gene: TRBV3-1
CDR3aa: CASSLRTVGYNEQFF

j_gene: TRBJ2-1
v_gene: TRBV5-1
CDR3aa: CASSDPGISYNEQFF

j_gene: TRBJ2-2
v_gene: TRBV4-2
CDR3aa: CASSQFRTGTLGTGELFF

j_gene: TRBJ1-5
v_gene: TRBV12-3/TRBV12-4
CDR3aa: CASGDRAGQPQHF

j_gene: TRBJ2-1
v_gene: TRBV7-9
CDR3aa: CASSLGTDPGGSEQFF

j_gene: TRBJ2-2
v_gene: TRBV5-8
CDR3aa: CASSYRDSRDTGELFF